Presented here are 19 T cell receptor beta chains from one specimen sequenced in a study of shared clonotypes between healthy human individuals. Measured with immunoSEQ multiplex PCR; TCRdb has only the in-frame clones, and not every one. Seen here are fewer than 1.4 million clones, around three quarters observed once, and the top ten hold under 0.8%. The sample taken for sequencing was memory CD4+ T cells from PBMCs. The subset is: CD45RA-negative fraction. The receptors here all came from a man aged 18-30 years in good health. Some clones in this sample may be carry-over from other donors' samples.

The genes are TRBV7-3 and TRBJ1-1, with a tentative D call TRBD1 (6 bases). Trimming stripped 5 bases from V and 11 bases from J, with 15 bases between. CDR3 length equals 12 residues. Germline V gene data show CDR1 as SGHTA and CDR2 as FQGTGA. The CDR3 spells CASSPGGGLAFF. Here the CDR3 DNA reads TGTGCCAGCAGCCCAGGAGGGGGGCTGGCTTTCTTT.

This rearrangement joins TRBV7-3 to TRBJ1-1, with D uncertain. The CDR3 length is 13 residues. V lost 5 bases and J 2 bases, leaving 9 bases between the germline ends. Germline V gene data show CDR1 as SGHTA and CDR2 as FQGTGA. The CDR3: CASSPTLNTEAFF. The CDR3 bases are TGTGCCAGCAGCCCAACGCTAAACACTGAAGCTTTCTTT. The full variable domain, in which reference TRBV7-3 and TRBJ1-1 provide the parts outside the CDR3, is GAGVSQTPSNKVTEKGKYVELRCDPISGHTALYWYRQSLGQGPEFLIYFQGTGAADDSGLPNDRFFAVRPEGSVSTLKIQRTERGDSAVYLCASSPTLNTEAFFGQGTRLTVV.

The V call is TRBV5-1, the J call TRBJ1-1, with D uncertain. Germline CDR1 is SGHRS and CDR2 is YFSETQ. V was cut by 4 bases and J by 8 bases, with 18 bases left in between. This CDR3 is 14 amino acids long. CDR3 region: CASSLVALTEEAFF. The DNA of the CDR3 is TGCGCCAGCAGCCTTGTGGCCCTAACAGAGGAAGCTTTCTTT.

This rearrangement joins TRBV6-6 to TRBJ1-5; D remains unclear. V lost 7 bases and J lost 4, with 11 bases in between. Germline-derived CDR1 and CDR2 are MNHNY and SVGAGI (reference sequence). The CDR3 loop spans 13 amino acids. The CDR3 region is CASILDANQPQHF. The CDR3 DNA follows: TGTGCCAGCATTCTGGACGCAAATCAGCCCCAGCATTTT.

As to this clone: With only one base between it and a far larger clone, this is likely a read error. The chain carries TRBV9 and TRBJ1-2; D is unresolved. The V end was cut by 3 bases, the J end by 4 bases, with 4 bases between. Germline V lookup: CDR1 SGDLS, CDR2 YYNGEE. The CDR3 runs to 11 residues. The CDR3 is CASSAIYGYTF. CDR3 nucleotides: TGTGCCAGCAGCGCAATCTATGGCTACACCTTC. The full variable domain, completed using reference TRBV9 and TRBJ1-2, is DSGVTQTPKHLITATGQRVTLRCSPRSGDLSVYWYQQSLDQGLQFLIQYYNGEERAKGNILERFSAQQFPDLHSELNLSSLELGDSALYFCASSAIYGYTFGSGTRLTVV.

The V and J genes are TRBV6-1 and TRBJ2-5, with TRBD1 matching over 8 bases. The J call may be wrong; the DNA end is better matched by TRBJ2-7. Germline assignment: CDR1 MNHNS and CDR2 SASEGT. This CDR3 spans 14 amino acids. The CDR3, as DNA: TGTGCCAGCAGCTGGGACAGGACCGCCTACGAGCAGTACTTC. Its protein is CASSWDRTAYEQYF.

For the CDR3, the DNA is TGTGCCAGCAGCGAACAGGGGAAGACTGAAGCTTTCTTT. The encoded protein is CASSEQGKTEAFF. This chain links TRBV6-1 with TRBJ1-1; 7 bases line up with TRBD1. CDR3 length: 13 amino acids. Per germline, CDR1 MNHNS and CDR2 SASEGT. The ends lost 6 bases at V and 5 bases at J; junction bases unmatched: 6.

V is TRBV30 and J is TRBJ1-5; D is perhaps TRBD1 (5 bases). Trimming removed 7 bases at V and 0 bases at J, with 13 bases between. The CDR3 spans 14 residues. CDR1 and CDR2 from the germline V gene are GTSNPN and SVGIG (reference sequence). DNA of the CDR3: TGTGCCTTGACTGGGGCGGGTAGCAATCAGCCCCAGCATTTT. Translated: CALTGAGSNQPQHF.

The CDR3 DNA reads as TGTGCCAGCAGTGCAAGGACCCCCGGGGAGCTGTTTTTT. It yields the protein CASSARTPGELFF. J is TRBJ2-2 and V is TRBV2; D is unclear. CDR3 size: 13 residues. V was cut by 4 bases and J by 6 bases, with 9 bases left in between. Germline loops: CDR1 SNHLY, CDR2 FYNNEI.

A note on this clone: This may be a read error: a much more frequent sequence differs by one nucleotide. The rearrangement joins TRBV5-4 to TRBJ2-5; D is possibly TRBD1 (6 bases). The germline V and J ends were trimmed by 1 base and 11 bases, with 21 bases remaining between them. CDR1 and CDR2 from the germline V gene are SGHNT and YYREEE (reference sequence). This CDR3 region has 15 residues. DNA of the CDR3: TGTGCCAGCAGCTTGTGGGGGCAGGGAGCCTACAAGCAGTACTTC. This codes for CASSLWGQGAYKQYF.

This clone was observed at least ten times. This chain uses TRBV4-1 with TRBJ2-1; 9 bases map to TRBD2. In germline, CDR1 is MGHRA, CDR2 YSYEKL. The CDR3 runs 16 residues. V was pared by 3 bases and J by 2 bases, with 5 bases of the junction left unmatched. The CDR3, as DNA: TGCGCCAGCAGCCACGTAGCGGGAGAGGCCTACAATGAGCAGTTCTTC. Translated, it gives CASSHVAGEAYNEQFF.

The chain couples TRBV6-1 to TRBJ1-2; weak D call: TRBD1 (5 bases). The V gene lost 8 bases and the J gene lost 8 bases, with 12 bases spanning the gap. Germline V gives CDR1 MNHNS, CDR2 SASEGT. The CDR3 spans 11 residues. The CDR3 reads CASSRDGGYTF. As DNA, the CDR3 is TGTGCCAGCTCAAGGGACGGCGGCTACACCTTC.

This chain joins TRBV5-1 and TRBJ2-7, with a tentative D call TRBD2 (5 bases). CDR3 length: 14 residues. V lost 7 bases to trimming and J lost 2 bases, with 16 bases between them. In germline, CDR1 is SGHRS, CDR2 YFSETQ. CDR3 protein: CASRPGGSPYEQYF. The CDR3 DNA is TGCGCCAGCCGCCCCGGTGGGAGTCCCTACGAGCAGTACTTC.

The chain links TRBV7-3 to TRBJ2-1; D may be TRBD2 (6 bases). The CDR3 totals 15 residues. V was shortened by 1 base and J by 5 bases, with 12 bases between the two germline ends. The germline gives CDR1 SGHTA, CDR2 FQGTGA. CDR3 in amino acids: CASSLMPGENNEQFF. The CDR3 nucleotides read TGTGCCAGCAGCTTAATGCCGGGAGAGAACAATGAGCAGTTCTTC. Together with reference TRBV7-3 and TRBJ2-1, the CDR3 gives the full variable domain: GAGVSQTPSNKVTEKGKYVELRCDPISGHTALYWYRQSLGQGPEFLIYFQGTGAADDSGLPNDRFFAVRPEGSVSTLKIQRTERGDSAVYLCASSLMPGENNEQFFGPGTRLTVL.

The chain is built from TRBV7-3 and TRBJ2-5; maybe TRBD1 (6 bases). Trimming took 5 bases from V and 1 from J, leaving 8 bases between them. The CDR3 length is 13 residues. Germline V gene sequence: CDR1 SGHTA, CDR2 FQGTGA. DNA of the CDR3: TGTGCCAGCAGCCAAGGGGGCCAAGAGACCCAGTACTTC. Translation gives CASSQGGQETQYF. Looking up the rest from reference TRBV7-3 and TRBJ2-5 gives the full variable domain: GAGVSQTPSNKVTEKGKYVELRCDPISGHTALYWYRQSLGQGPEFLIYFQGTGAADDSGLPNDRFFAVRPEGSVSTLKIQRTERGDSAVYLCASSQGGQETQYFGPGTRLLVL.

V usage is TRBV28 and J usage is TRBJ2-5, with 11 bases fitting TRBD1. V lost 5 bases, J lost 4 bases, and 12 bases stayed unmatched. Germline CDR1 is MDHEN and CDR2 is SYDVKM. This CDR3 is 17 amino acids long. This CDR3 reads CASSVRGTGGGGETQYF. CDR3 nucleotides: TGTGCCAGCAGTGTCCGAGGGACAGGGGGAGGAGGAGAGACCCAGTACTTC.

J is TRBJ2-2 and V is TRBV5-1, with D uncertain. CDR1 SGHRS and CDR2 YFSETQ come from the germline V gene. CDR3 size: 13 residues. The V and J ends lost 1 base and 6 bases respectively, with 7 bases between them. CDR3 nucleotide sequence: TGCGCCAGCAGCTTGAAAACAGCCGGGGAGCTGTTTTTT. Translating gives CASSLKTAGELFF.

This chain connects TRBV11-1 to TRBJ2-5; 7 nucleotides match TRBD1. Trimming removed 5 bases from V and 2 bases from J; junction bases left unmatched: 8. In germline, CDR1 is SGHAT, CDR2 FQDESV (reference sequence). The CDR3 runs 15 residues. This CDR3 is CASSIRDSNQETQYF. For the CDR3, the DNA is TGTGCCAGCAGCATCCGGGACAGCAATCAAGAGACCCAGTACTTC.

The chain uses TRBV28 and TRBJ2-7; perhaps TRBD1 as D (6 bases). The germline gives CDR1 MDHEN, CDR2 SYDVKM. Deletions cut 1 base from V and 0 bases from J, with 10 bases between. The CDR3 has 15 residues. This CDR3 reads CASSLYQGTSYEQYF. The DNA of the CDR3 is TGTGCCAGCAGTTTATATCAGGGGACCTCCTACGAGCAGTACTTC. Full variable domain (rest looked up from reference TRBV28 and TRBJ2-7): DVKVTQSSRYLVKRTGEKVFLECVQDMDHENMFWYRQDPGLGLRLIYFSYDVKMKEKGDIPEGYSVSREKKERFSLILESASTNQTSMYLCASSLYQGTSYEQYFGPGTRLTVT.